This T cell receptor beta chain comes out of a study of blood T cell repertoires in COVID-19. This CDR3 has 13 residues. The ends were cut back, 4 bases at V and 4 bases at J, with 9 bases in the middle. The germline V gene has CDR1 KGHDR and CDR2 SFDVKD. Here immunoSEQ multiplex PCR was the method, and the copy in TCRdb shows in-frame clones only, minus some. This table holds 250,000 to 300,000 clones, 70% to 90% found once. Assignment of participants to cohorts was predicated upon participant-reported clinical history. This TCR came from a woman aged 50 to 60 who had been exposed to COVID-19. Sequenced input: PBMCs or T cells enriched from blood (not recorded which). The chain carries TRBV24-1 and TRBJ1-2; TRBD1 is a possible D gene (5 bases). Here the CDR3 reads CATSDDSPYGYTF. CDR3 nucleotide sequence: TGTGCCACCAGTGACGACAGTCCCTATGGCTACACCTTC.